This TCR beta chain was recovered during a study of T cell responses to AZD1222 COVID-19 vaccine. Study-wide context: Samples with a second dose at about 4 or about 12 weeks were pooled together. Whole-study results and caveats: Among those given AZD1222, only five or six were seropositive at baseline.

As concerns this clone: Its antigen is unidentified.

Profiled with immunoSEQ multiplex PCR; TCRdb holds only in-frame clones, not every one. The sample lists roughly 100,000 clones; 85% to 90% were seen once. With 0 bases removed from V and 2 bases from J, the gap between germline ends came to 21 bases. CDR3 size: 19 residues. Looked up from germline, CDR1 is SGHRS and CDR2 is YFSETQ. The gene calls are TRBV5-1 and TRBJ1-3; no reliable D call. Sequenced here: peripheral blood, sampled on day 0 of AZD1222 vaccination. This sequence was found in an adult in good health. This CDR3 is CASSLDLSRRGVAGNTIYF. CDR3 nucleotide sequence: TGCGCCAGCAGCTTGGATTTATCCCGCCGCGGGGTTGCTGGAAACACCATATATTTT.